This record looks at one TCR beta chain sequence and its context. The V gene's germline CDR1 is LNHDA and CDR2 SQIVND (reference sequence). V was pared by 6 bases and J by 4 bases, with 9 bases of the junction left unmatched. The length of the CDR3 is 15 residues. These data originate in a study of T cell responses to AZD1222 COVID-19 vaccine. Sequencing used immunoSEQ multiplex PCR; TCRdb keeps in-frame clones, though not all of them. The sample contains about 92,000 clones, 91% of which appear only once. This TCR came from an adult in good health. The V gene is TRBV19, the J gene TRBJ1-2; TRBD1 matches at 9 bases. Sequences were derived from peripheral blood, sampled on day 0 of AZD1222 vaccination. The CDR3 sequence: CASRRGQGAGYGYTF. The CDR3 DNA follows: TGTGCCAGTAGGCGGGGACAGGGAGCCGGCTATGGCTACACCTTC.